Each of the 17 T cell receptor beta chains below was sequenced from the same sample in a study of human T cells and chemical hapten exposure. The template was total RNA from unfractionated whole blood. TCRdb itself ran the 5' RACE reads through MiXCR, one entry per CDR3 protein. The sample lists about 81,000 distinct CDR3 sequences, 7% to 8% occurring once. These receptors were collected from a male donor in good health.

The CDR3 sequence is CASSPRLAEQETQYF. The CDR3 nucleotides read TGTGCCAGCTCACCTCGACTAGCCGAACAAGAGACCCAGTACTTC. The chain couples TRBV18 to TRBJ2-5; the match to TRBD2 covers 7 bases. The CDR3 runs to 15 residues. The ends lost 3 bases at V and 2 bases at J; junction bases unmatched: 6. Germline CDR1 reads KGHSH; CDR2 reads LQKENI.

This clonotype was detected ten times or more. The rearrangement uses TRBV29-1 and TRBJ1-5; 10 bases agree with TRBD1. Trimming cost V 6 bases and J 6 bases; bases outside gene matches: 5. Per the germline V gene, CDR1 is SQVTM and CDR2 is ANQGSEA. The CDR3 has 13 amino acids. In DNA form, the CDR3 reads TGCAGCGTCCGAGGGGACAGGGGTCAGCCCCAGCATTTT. It yields the protein CSVRGDRGQPQHF.

This clonotype was detected only a few times. This chain uses TRBV20-1 with TRBJ1-3, with D possibly TRBD1 on 5 matching bases. The CDR3 consists of 15 residues. The germline CDR1 and CDR2 sequences are DFQATT and SNEGSKA (reference sequence). V gave up 0 bases and J gave up 0 bases, with 9 bases separating them. The CDR3 reads CSARDRDDSGNTIYF. CDR3 DNA: TGCAGTGCTAGAGACAGGGACGACTCTGGAAACACCATATATTTT.

There are many counts of this clonotype. The rearrangement links TRBV20-1 to TRBJ2-1; a weak D match, TRBD2 (6 bases). Germline CDR1 is DFQATT and CDR2 is SNEGSKA (reference sequence). This CDR3 region has 14 residues. The V end was cut by 3 bases, the J end by 3 bases, with 12 bases between. CDR3 region: CSARPGLNYNEQFF. DNA of the CDR3: TGCAGTGCTAGGCCGGGACTGAACTACAATGAGCAGTTCTTC.

The gene calls are TRBV19 and TRBJ1-6, with D perhaps TRBD1 (6 bases). CDR3 size: 15 residues. Germline loops: CDR1 LNHDA, CDR2 SQIVND (reference sequence). Deletions cut 1 base from V and 8 bases from J, with 12 bases between. Here the CDR3 DNA reads TGTGCCAGTAGTATAGGGGGGGCATATTATTCACCCCTCCACTTT. This sequence encodes CASSIGGAYYSPLHF.

The V and J genes are TRBV5-5 and TRBJ1-5; possible D gene TRBD1, 6 bases. Germline CDR1 SGHKS, CDR2 YYEKEE (reference sequence). V was cut by 3 bases and J by 1 base, with 11 bases left in between. This CDR3 contains 15 residues. As DNA, the CDR3 is TGTGCCAGCAGCTCGACGCAGGGGAGCAATCAGCCCCAGCATTTT. It translates to CASSSTQGSNQPQHF.

This clonotype was counted ten times or more. V usage is TRBV5-5 and J usage is TRBJ1-5; D may be TRBD1 (5 bases). Germline lookup yields CDR1 SGHKS and CDR2 YYEKEE (reference sequence). V lost 0 bases and J 7 bases, leaving 23 bases between the germline ends. The CDR3 is 18 amino acids. The CDR3 DNA follows: TGTGCCAGCAGCTTGGCGGGGGATCTGAAACCAATGGGGCAGCCCCAGCATTTT. Translating it yields CASSLAGDLKPMGQPQHF.

The chain links TRBV7-2 to TRBJ1-5; no definite D call. CDR1 and CDR2 from the germline V gene are SGHTA and FQGNSA. There are 16 residues in the CDR3. Trimming removed 5 bases from V and 2 bases from J, with 16 bases in between. This CDR3 reads CASSLRQAGGNQPQHF. The CDR3 DNA reads TGTGCCAGCAGCCTCCGACAAGCCGGGGGCAATCAGCCCCAGCATTTT.

The V call is TRBV4-3, the J call TRBJ1-2, with a tentative D call TRBD1 (5 bases). Per the germline V gene, CDR1 is LGHNA and CDR2 is YSLEER. The length of the CDR3 is 15 residues. V lost 0 bases to trimming and J lost 4 bases, with 12 bases between them. The CDR3 nucleotides are TGCGCCAGCAGCCAAGATCAATGGGGCGCCTATGGCTACACCTTC. Translation: CASSQDQWGAYGYTF.

This clonotype turned up a few times. The rearrangement links TRBV27 to TRBJ1-1, with D uncertain. Trimming left V 6 bases short and J 0 bases short, with 14 bases between. Germline V CDR1 and CDR2: MNHEY, SMNVEV (reference sequence). The CDR3 loop spans 15 amino acids. The CDR3, as DNA: TGTGCCAGCAGAAATTTGGCGGTCATGAACACTGAAGCTTTCTTT. Its translation is CASRNLAVMNTEAFF.

This clonotype was seen at least ten times. V and J are TRBV10-1 and TRBJ2-2; D is perhaps TRBD2 (6 bases). Germline lookup yields CDR1 WNHNN and CDR2 SYGVQD (reference sequence). This CDR3 spans 15 amino acids. Trimming pared 2 bases from V and 4 bases from J, leaving 11 bases between. The CDR3 spells CASSELLASTGELFF. CDR3 DNA: TGCGCCAGCAGTGAGCTTCTAGCGAGCACCGGGGAGCTGTTTTTT.

This clonotype was observed a handful of times. This rearrangement joins TRBV6-2 or TRBV6-3 to TRBJ2-1; 11 positions match TRBD2. The CDR3 is 18 residues long. Germline CDR1 reads MNHEY; CDR2 reads SVGEGT. The V gene end was trimmed by 5 bases and the J gene end by 10 bases; junction bases not matched to a gene: 19. The CDR3 nucleotides read TGTGCCAGCAGTCCATTAGCGGGGGGGCTTTTGCGTCCTTCGGAGCAGTTCTTC. Protein product: CASSPLAGGLLRPSEQFF.

This clonotype has just a few counts. The gene calls are TRBV12-3 or TRBV12-4 and TRBJ2-2, with 7 bases that match TRBD1. V was clipped by 3 bases and J by 6 bases; unmatched bases: 4. CDR3 length: 14 amino acids. CDR3 bases: TGTGCCAGCAGTTTGTCCGACAGGGCCGGGGAGCTGTTTTTT. This sequence encodes CASSLSDRAGELFF.

The J gene is TRBJ2-5, the V gene TRBV5-1; D remains ambiguous. Germline CDR1 reads SGHRS; CDR2 reads YFSETQ. V lost 4 bases and J 5 bases, leaving 15 bases between the germline ends. CDR3 length equals 14 residues. This CDR3 reads CASSLGPSGETQYF. The CDR3 DNA sequence: TGCGCCAGCAGCCTCGGACCGTCTGGGGAGACCCAGTACTTC.

This clonotype was recorded a few times. V is TRBV20-1 and J is TRBJ2-1; 9 bases map to TRBD2. The germline gives CDR1 DFQATT, CDR2 SNEGSKA (reference sequence). Trimming cost V 1 base and J 4 bases; bases outside gene matches: 8. There are 16 residues in the CDR3. The CDR3 loop is CSARGSGRRGYNEQFF. The CDR3 DNA reads as TGCAGTGCTAGAGGAAGCGGGAGGAGGGGATACAATGAGCAGTTCTTC.

This clonotype appeared a few times. J is TRBJ2-3 and V is TRBV6-1; 8 bases match TRBD1. Germline values: CDR1 MNHNS, CDR2 SASEGT. The CDR3 totals 15 residues. With V trimmed by 8 bases and J by 6 bases, 13 bases remained unmatched. For the CDR3, the DNA is TGTGCCAGCGGATCAGGACAGGGAGGACCGGATACGCAGTATTTT. It is translated as CASGSGQGGPDTQYF.

J is TRBJ2-3 and V is TRBV29-1, with 7 bases identical to TRBD2. V trimming: 1 base; J trimming: 3 bases; junction bases outside the gene matches: 4. The germline V gene has CDR1 SQVTM and CDR2 ANQGSEA. The CDR3 covers 14 residues. CDR3 DNA sequence: TGCAGCGTTGAAGCGAGACTAGCAACAGATACGCAGTATTTT. This codes for CSVEARLATDTQYF.